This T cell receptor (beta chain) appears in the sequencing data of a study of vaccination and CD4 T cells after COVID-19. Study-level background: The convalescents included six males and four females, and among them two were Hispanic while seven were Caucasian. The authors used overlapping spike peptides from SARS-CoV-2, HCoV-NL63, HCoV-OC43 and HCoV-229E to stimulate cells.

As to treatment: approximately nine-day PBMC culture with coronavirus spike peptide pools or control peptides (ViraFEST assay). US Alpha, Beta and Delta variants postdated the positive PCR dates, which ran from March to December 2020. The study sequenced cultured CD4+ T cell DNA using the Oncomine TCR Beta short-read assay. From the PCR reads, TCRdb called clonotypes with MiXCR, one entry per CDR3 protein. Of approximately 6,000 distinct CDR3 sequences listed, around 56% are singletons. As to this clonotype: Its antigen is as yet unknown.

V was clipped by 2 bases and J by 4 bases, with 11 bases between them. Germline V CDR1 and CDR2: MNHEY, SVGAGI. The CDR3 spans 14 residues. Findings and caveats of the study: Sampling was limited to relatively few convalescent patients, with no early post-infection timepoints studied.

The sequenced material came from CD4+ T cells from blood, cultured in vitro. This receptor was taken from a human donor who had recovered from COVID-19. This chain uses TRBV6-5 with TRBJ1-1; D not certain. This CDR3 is CASSYRRDSTEAFF. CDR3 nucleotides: TGTGCCAGCAGTTACAGGAGAGACTCCACTGAAGCTTTCTTT.